This TCR beta chain is from a study of T cells in Graves' hyperthyroidism and ophthalmopathy. TCR beta CDR3 regions were amplified from RNA. Researchers ran a first-round RT-PCR on the TCR CDR3 using the HTBI primer set. TCRdb called the multiplex PCR reads again in MiXCR, with one record for every CDR3 protein. The table lists hundreds of thousands of distinct CDR3 sequences, approximately 18% of them singletons. Study findings and constraints: Expanded thyroid clonotypes (above 0.001) were mostly also found in blood.

CDR1 is SGHAT and CDR2 is FQNNGV in the germline V gene. The CDR3 is made up of 15 amino acids. J was trimmed by 6 bases and V by 4 bases; bases with no gene match: 7. This clonotype was seen ten or more times. Its matching antigen is unknown. Uncontrolled infection, other autoimmune disease, pregnancy or lactation excluded patients. For the diagnoses, clinical symptoms, serum thyroxine and TRAb, thyroid ultrasound and orbital computed tomography were used. PBMCs were obtained from 9.5 to 10 ml fresh peripheral blood. The sequencing sample was made of blood. The clonotype originates from a woman between 45 and 60 years old with Graves' hyperthyroidism that later progressed to Graves' ophthalmopathy. The chain recombines TRBV11-2 with TRBJ2-3; the match to TRBD2 covers 10 bases. This CDR3 reads CASSSTAGGADTQYF. The CDR3 nucleotides read TGTGCCAGCAGCTCGACAGCGGGGGGGGCGGATACGCAGTATTTT.